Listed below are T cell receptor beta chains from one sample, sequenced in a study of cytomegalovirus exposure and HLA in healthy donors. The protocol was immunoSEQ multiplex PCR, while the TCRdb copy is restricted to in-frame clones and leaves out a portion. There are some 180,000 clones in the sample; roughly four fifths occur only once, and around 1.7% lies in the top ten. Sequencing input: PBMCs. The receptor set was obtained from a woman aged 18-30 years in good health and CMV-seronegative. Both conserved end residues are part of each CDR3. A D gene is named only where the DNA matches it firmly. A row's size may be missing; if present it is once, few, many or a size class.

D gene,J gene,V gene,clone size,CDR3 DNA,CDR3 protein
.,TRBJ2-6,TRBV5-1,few,TGCGCCAGCAGCTTGGCCCGTGGGGCCAACGTCCTGACTTTC,CASSLARGANVLTF
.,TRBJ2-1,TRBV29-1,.,TGCGGCGCAGTGGAGTCAGTAATTTACAATGAGCAGTTCTTC,CGAVESVIYNEQFF
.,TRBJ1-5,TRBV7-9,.,TGTTCCAGCAGCTTTCAGGGAGGGGGGAGCAATCAGCCCCAGCATTTT,CSSSFQGGGSNQPQHF
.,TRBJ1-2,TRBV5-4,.,TGTGCCAGCAGCTTGGCGCAGGGAGGAGGCTACACCTTC,CASSLAQGGGYTF
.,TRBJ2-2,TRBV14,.,TGTGCCAGCAGCCAAGAGGCCCGTGCCGGGGAGCTGTTTTTT,CASSQEARAGELFF
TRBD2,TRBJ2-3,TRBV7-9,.,TGTGCCAGCAGCCCACCGGGACTAGCGGGCCCAGATACGCAGTATTTT,CASSPPGLAGPDTQYF
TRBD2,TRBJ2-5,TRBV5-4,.,TGTGCCAGCAGCGGGGGACTAGCGGGAGTACAAGAGACCCAGTACTTC,CASSGGLAGVQETQYF
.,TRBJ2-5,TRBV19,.,TGTGCCAGTAGTATCTCGGACAGACAAGAGACCCAGTACTTC,CASSISDRQETQYF
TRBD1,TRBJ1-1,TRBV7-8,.,TGTGCCAGCAGCTGGGACAGGATGAACACTGAAGCTTTCTTT,CASSWDRMNTEAFF
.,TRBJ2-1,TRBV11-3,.,TGTGCCAGCAGCTTCGGGAATGAGCAGTTCTTC,CASSFGNEQFF
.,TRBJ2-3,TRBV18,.,TGTGCCAGCTCACCCCCGCGGGGCACAGATACGCAGTATTTT,CASSPPRGTDTQYF
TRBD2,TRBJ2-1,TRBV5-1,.,TGCGCCAGCGCCGGGCTAGCGGGAGTCTACAATGAGCAGTTCTTC,CASAGLAGVYNEQFF
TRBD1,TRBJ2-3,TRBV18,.,TGTGCCAGCTCACCATTCCGGGACAGTAGCACAGATACGCAGTATTTT,CASSPFRDSSTDTQYF
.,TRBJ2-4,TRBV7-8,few,TGTGCCAGCAGCTTAGCGATCGGGGTAGGCAAAAACATTCAGTACTTC,CASSLAIGVGKNIQYF
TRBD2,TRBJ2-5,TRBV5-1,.,TGCGCCAGCAGGGCGGGAGCGGAGACCCAGTACTTC,CASRAGAETQYF
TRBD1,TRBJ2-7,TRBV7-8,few,TGTGCCAGCCAGGGACAGGGGGTCTACGAGCAGTACTTC,CASQGQGVYEQYF
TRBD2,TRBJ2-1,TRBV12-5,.,TGTGCTAGTGCTACCGGTCGGGGTAGCGGGAGTAGGGGCAATGAGCAGTTCTTC,CASATGRGSGSRGNEQFF
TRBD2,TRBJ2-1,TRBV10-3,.,TGTGCCATCAGTGTACGGGAGGGATACAATGAGCAGTTCTTC,CAISVREGYNEQFF
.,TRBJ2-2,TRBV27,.,TGTGCCAGCAGTTTAGAACTGAACACCGGGGAGCTGTTTTTT,CASSLELNTGELFF
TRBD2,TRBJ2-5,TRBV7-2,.,TGTGCCAGCAGCTTAGCGCGGGGGCAAGAGACCCAGTACTTC,CASSLARGQETQYF
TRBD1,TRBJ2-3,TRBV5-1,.,TGCGCCAGCAGCCTCCGGACAGGGGATACAGATACGCAGTATTTT,CASSLRTGDTDTQYF
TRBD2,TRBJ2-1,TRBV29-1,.,TGCAGCGTTTTGACTAGCGGGGGGACCAATGAGCAGTTCTTC,CSVLTSGGTNEQFF
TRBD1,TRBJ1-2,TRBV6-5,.,TGTGCCACCCTCGGAGGGGGCAGCCATGGCTACACCTTC,CATLGGGSHGYTF
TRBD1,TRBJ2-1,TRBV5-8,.,TGTGCCAGCAGCTTAGACACAGGGGGCCGATACAATGAGCAGTTCTTC,CASSLDTGGRYNEQFF
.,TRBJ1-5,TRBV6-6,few,TGTGCCAGCAGTCCGACAGACAATCAGCCCCAGCATTTT,CASSPTDNQPQHF
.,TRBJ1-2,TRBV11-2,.,TGTGCCAGCAGCCTGGACAGCTATGGCTACACCTTC,CASSLDSYGYTF
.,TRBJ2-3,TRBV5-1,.,TGCGCCAGCAGCTTGGCGACAGGACACACAGATACGCAGTATTTT,CASSLATGHTDTQYF
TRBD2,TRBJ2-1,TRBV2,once,TGTGCCAGCTCTCGAGCACGGACTAGTTACAATGAGCAGTTCTTC,CASSRARTSYNEQFF
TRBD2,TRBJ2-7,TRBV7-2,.,TGTGCCAGCACGCTAGCGGGAGGTCCGGCCTACGAGCAGTACTTC,CASTLAGGPAYEQYF
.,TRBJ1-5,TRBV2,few,TGTGCCAGCAGTAGACAGGTTACGGATCAGCCCCAGCATTTT,CASSRQVTDQPQHF
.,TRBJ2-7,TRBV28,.,TGTGCCAGCAGTTCAGCAGGAGGGCCGGGGGAGCAGTACTTC,CASSSAGGPGEQYF
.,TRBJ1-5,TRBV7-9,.,TGTGCCAGCAGTTCAACAGCCTATAGCAATCAGCCCCAGCATTTT,CASSSTAYSNQPQHF
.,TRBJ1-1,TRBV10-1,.,TGCGCCAGCAGTGACGAACAGGGGAACACTGAAGCTTTCTTT,CASSDEQGNTEAFF
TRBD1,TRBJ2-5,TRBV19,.,TGTGCCAGTAGTATGGGGGACAGGTGGGAGACCCAGTACTTC,CASSMGDRWETQYF
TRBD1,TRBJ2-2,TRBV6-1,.,TGTGCCAGCAGTGAATCCCGTCCGGACAGGGGGCGCGGAGGGGAGCTGTTTTTT,CASSESRPDRGRGGELFF
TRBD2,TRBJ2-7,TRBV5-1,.,TGCGCCAGCAGCTTGGTATGGGGACTAAACTACGAGCAGTACTTC,CASSLVWGLNYEQYF
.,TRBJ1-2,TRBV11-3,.,TGTGCCAGCAGCTTACCAGGGGAGAATGGCTACACCTTC,CASSLPGENGYTF
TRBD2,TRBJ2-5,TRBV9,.,TGTGCCAGCAGCCCTCAAACGACTAGCGGGCCTCAAGAGACCCAGTACTTC,CASSPQTTSGPQETQYF
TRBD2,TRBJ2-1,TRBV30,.,TGTGCCTGGAGTCTTAGCGGGAGGATTGAGCAGTTCTTC,CAWSLSGRIEQFF
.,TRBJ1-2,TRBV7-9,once,TGTGCCAGCAGTCAAAAAACAGCGGGTGGCTACACCTTC,CASSQKTAGGYTF
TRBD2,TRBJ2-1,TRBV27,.,TGTGCCAGCAGCGATCAATGGACTAGCGGGAGAAGAAATGAGCAGTTCTTC,CASSDQWTSGRRNEQFF
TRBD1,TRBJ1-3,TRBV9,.,TGTGCCAGCAGCGCTACGACCTGGACAGGGGAAGGTGGAAACACCATATATTTT,CASSATTWTGEGGNTIYF
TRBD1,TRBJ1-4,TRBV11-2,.,TGTGCCAGCAGCTTAAGCCAGGACAGGTATCAGGAAAAACTGTTTTTT,CASSLSQDRYQEKLFF
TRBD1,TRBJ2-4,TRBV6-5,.,TGTGCCAGTCGGGCCGCCTTGACAGGGGAAAACATTCAGTACTTC,CASRAALTGENIQYF
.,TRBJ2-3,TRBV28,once,TGTGCCAGCCTCGGAAGGGGGATAGATACGCAGTATTTT,CASLGRGIDTQYF
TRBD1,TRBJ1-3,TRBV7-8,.,TGTGCCAGCAGCTTGACAGGGGTGAACACCATATATTTT,CASSLTGVNTIYF
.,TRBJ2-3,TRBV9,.,TGTGCCAGCAGCGTAGTGGACGGGATAGGTGCAGATACGCAGTATTTT,CASSVVDGIGADTQYF